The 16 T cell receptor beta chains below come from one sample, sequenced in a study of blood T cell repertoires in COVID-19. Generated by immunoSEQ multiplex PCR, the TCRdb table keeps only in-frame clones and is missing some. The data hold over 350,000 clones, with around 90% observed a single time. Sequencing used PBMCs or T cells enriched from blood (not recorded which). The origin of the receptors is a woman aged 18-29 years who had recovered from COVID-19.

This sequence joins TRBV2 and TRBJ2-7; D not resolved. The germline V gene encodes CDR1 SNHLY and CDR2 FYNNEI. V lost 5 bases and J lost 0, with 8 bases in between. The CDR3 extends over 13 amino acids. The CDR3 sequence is CASSRPSSYEQYF. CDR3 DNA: TGTGCCAGCAGTCGTCCTAGCTCCTACGAGCAGTACTTC. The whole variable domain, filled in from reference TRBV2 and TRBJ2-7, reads EPEVTQTPSHQVTQMGQEVILRCVPISNHLYFYWYRQILGQKVEFLVSFYNNEISEKSEIFDDQFSVERPDGSNFTLKIRSTKLEDSAMYFCASSRPSSYEQYFGPGTRLTVT.

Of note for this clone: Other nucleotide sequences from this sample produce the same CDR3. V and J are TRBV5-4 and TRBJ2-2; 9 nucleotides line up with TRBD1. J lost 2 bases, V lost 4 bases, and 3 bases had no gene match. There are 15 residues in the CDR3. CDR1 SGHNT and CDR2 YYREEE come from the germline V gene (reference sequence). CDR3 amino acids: CASSLTGGNTGELFF. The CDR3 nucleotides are TGTGCCAGCAGCCTGACAGGGGGAAACACCGGGGAGCTGTTTTTT.

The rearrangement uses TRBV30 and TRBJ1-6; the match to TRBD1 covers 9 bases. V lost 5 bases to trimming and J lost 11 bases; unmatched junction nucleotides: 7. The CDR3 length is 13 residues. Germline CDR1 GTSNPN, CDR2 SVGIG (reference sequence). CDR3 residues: CAWRRQGVAPLHF. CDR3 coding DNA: TGTGCCTGGCGCCGACAGGGGGTTGCACCCCTCCACTTT.

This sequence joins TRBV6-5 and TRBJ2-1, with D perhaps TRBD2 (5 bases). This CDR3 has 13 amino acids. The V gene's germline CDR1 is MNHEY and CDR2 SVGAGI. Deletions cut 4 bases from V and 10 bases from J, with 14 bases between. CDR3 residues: CASSSSLVDEQFF. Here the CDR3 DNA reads TGTGCCAGCAGTTCGTCACTAGTAGACGAGCAGTTCTTC.

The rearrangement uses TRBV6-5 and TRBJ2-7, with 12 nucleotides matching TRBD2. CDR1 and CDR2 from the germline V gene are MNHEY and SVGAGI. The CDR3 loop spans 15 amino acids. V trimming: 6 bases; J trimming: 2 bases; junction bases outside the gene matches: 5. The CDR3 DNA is TGTGCCAGCAGAACTCTAGCGGGGGGGCCCTACGAGCAGTACTTC. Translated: CASRTLAGGPYEQYF.

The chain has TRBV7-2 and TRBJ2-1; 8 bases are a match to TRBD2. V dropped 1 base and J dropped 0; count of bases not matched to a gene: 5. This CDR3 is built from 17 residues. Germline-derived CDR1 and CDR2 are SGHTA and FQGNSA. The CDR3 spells CASSLGAGGSSYNEQFF. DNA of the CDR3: TGTGCCAGCAGCTTAGGGGCGGGGGGAAGCTCCTACAATGAGCAGTTCTTC.

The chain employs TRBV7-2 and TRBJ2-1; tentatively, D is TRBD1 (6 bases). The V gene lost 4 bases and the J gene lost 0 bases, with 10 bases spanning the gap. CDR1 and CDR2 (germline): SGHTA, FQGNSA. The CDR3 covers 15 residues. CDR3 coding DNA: TGTGCCAGCAGCTCCGGACAGAGCTCCTACAATGAGCAGTTCTTC. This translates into CASSSGQSSYNEQFF. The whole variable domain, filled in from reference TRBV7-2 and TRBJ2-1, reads GAGVSQSPSNKVTEKGKDVELRCDPISGHTALYWYRQSLGQGLEFLIYFQGNSAPDKSGLPSDRFSAERTGGSVSTLTIQRTQQEDSAVYLCASSSGQSSYNEQFFGPGTRLTVL.

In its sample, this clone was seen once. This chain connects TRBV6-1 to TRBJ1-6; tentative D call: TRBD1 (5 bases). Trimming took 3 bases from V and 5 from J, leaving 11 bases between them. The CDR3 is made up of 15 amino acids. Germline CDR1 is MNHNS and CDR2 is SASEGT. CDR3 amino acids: CASSDKETDNSPLHF. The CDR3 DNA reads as TGTGCCAGCAGTGATAAGGAGACAGATAATTCACCCCTCCACTTT.

The CDR3 region is CSVEALRGREQYF. CDR3 coding DNA: TGCAGCGTTGAGGCGCTCAGGGGGCGGGAGCAGTACTTC. This rearrangement joins TRBV29-1 to TRBJ2-7; 8 bases agree with TRBD1. The CDR3 loop spans 13 amino acids. Germline V gene data show CDR1 as SQVTM and CDR2 as ANQGSEA. V trimming: 3 bases; J trimming: 7 bases; junction bases outside the gene matches: 8.

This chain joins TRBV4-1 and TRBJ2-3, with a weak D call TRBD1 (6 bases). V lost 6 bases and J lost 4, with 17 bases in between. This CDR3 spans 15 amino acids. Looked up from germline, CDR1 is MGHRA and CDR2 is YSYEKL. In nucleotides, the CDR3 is TGCGCCAGCAGTATAACAGGGAAAAGCGCAGATACGCAGTATTTT. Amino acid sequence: CASSITGKSADTQYF.

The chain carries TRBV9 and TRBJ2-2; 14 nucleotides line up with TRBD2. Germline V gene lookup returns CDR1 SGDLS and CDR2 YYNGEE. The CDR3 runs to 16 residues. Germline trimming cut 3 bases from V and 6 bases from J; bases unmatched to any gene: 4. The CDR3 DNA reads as TGTGCCAGCAGCGCACCGGGACTAGCGGGGGCCGGGGAGCTGTTTTTT. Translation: CASSAPGLAGAGELFF. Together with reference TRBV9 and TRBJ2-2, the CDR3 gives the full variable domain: DSGVTQTPKHLITATGQRVTLRCSPRSGDLSVYWYQQSLDQGLQFLIQYYNGEERAKGNILERFSAQQFPDLHSELNLSSLELGDSALYFCASSAPGLAGAGELFFGEGSRLTVL.

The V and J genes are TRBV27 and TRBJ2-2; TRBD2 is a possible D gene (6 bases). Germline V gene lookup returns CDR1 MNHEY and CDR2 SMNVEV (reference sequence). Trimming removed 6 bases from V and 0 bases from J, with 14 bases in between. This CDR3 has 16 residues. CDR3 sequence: CASSPEGLTNTGELFF. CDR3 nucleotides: TGTGCCAGCAGCCCCGAGGGACTGACGAACACCGGGGAGCTGTTTTTT.

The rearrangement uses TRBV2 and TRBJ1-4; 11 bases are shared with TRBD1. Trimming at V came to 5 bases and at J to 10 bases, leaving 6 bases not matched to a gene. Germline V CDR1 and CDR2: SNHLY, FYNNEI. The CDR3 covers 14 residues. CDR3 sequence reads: CASSPGQGVGKLFF. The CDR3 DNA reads TGTGCCAGCAGTCCGGGACAGGGGGTTGGAAAACTGTTTTTT.

The CDR3 spells CASSITPGGSGANVLTF. CDR3 nucleotides: TGTGCCAGCAGCATTACCCCGGGGGGCTCTGGGGCCAACGTCCTGACTTTC. V usage is TRBV5-6 and J usage is TRBJ2-6, with 7 bases that match TRBD2. Trimming took 4 bases from V and 0 from J; bases not matched to a gene: 7. Germline V gives CDR1 SGHDT, CDR2 YYEEEE. The length of the CDR3 is 17 residues.

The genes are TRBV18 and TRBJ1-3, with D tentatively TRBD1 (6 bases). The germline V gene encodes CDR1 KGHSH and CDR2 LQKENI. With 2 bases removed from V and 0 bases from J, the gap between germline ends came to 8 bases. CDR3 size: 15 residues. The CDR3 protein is CASSPDRSSGNTIYF. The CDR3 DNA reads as TGTGCCAGCTCACCAGACAGGAGCTCTGGAAACACCATATATTTT.

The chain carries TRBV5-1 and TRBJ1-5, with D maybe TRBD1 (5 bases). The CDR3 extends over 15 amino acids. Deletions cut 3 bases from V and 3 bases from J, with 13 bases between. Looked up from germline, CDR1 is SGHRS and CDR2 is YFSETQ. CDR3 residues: CASSSGGGVNQPQHF. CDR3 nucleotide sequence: TGCGCCAGCAGCTCTGGGGGGGGTGTCAATCAGCCCCAGCATTTT.